The TCR beta chain under discussion was sequenced for a study of blood T cell repertoires in COVID-19. Overall study context: Researchers got acute and convalescent COVID-19 samples from the United States, Italy and Spain. The cDNA or gDNA used as material had been derived from T cells, B-cell-depleted T cells, or PBMCs.

Trimming took 1 base from V and 9 from J; bases not matched to a gene: 9. Germline-derived CDR1 and CDR2 are SGHRS and YFSETQ. This CDR3 is built from 16 residues. Under the authors' procedure: Amplifying reference gene primers gave estimates of nucleated cell counts. Profiled with immunoSEQ multiplex PCR; TCRdb holds only in-frame clones, not every one. The DNA was the basis for D and trimming; V, J and clone size are from that table. Of roughly 120,000 clones in the sample, about 90% were seen once. Sequencing was done on a sample of peripheral blood. The V call is TRBV5-1, the J call TRBJ1-6; 8 nucleotides match TRBD1. This TCR was sampled from a human donor in a cohort sampled during active COVID-19. The CDR3 bases are TGCGCCAGCAGCTTGAGTCAACAGGGGGACGGTTCACCCCTCCACTTT. This gives the protein CASSLSQQGDGSPLHF.